One T cell receptor (beta chain) is described in this entry. Assay: immunoSEQ multiplex PCR; the TCRdb copy retains only in-frame clones and omits some. The sample has tens of thousands of clones, 75% to 90% seen once. Germline V CDR1 and CDR2: MDHEN, SYDVKM. This CDR3 is built from 16 residues. The V and J ends lost 1 base and 4 bases, in that order; junction bases with no gene match: 9. The sample belongs to a study of OX40 agonist ivuxolimab in advanced cancers. The receptor's source is an adult with an advanced solid tumor such as melanoma, head and neck, liver or kidney cancer. The genes are TRBV28 and TRBJ1-2; 7 nucleotides align to TRBD1. Specimen: CD4+ or CD8+ T cells sorted from blood, collected in a trial of the OX40 agonist ivuxolimab. DNA for the CDR3: TGTGCCAGCAGTTTATATTTAGGCAGGGGGGCCTATGGCTACACCTTC. Its protein product is CASSLYLGRGAYGYTF.